A single sample gave rise to the 2 T cell receptor beta chains below, sequenced in a study of Graves' ophthalmopathy and Graves' hyperthyroidism. Using RNA transcripts, the TCR beta CDR3 regions were amplified. RT-PCR was first run with HTBI primers, then multiplex PCR in a second round. Via MiXCR, TCRdb re-called the multiplex PCR reads, giving one row per CDR3 protein. Of 170,000 or so distinct CDR3 sequences in the sample, 30% to 45% were seen once. Sequencing used peripheral blood. The origin of the receptors is a woman aged 35 to 49 with Graves' ophthalmopathy.

There are many counts of this clonotype. In DNA form, the CDR3 reads TGTGCCAGCAGTTTTTTGGACAAAGCTTTCTTT. Amino acids: CASSFLDKAFF. The rearrangement uses TRBV12-3 or TRBV12-4 and TRBJ1-1; D possibly corresponds to TRBD1 (5 bases). There are 11 residues in the CDR3. V was pared by 3 bases and J by 9 bases, with 8 bases between.

This clonotype appeared many times. The CDR3 nucleotides read TGTGCCAGCAACCCAGAGGGATCGGTCACCGGGGAGCTGTTTTTT. It encodes CASNPEGSVTGELFF. The V and J genes are TRBV2 and TRBJ2-2, with D possibly TRBD2 on 5 matching bases. CDR1 is SNHLY, CDR2 FYNNEI, per germline. CDR3 length: 15 amino acids. V gave up 7 bases and J gave up 4 bases, with 16 bases separating them. Complete variable domain (other parts from reference TRBV2 and TRBJ2-2): EPEVTQTPSHQVTQMGQEVILRCVPISNHLYFYWYRQILGQKVEFLVSFYNNEISEKSEIFDDQFSVERPDGSNFTLKIRSTKLEDSAMYFCASNPEGSVTGELFFGEGSRLTVL.